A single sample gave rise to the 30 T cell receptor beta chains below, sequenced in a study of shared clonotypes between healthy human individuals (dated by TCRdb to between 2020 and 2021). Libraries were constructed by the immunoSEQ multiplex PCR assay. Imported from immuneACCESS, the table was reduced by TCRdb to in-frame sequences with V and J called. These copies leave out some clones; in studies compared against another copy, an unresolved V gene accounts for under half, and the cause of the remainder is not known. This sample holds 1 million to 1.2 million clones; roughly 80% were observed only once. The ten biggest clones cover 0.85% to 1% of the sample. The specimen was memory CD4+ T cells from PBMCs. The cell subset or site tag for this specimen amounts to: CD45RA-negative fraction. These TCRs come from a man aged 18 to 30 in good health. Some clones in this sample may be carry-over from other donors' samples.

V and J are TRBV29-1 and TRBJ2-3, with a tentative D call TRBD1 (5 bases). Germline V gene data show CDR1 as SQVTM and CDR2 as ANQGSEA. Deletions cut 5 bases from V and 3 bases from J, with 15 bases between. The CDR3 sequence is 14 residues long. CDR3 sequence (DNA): TGCAGCGTTTGGGGTGTGGGGCAGACAGATACGCAGTATTTT. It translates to CSVWGVGQTDTQYF.

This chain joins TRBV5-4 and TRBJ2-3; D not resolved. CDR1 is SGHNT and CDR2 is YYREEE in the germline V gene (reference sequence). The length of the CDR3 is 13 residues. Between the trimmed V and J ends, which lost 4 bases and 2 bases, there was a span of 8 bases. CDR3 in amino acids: CASSPGDTDTQYF. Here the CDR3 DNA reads TGTGCCAGCAGCCCCGGAGACACAGATACGCAGTATTTT.

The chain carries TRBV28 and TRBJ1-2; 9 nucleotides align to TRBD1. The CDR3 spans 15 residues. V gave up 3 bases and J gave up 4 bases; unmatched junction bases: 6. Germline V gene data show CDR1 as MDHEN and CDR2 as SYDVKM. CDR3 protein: CASSFVDRGSYGYTF. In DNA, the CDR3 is TGTGCCAGCAGTTTCGTGGACAGGGGTTCCTATGGCTACACCTTC.

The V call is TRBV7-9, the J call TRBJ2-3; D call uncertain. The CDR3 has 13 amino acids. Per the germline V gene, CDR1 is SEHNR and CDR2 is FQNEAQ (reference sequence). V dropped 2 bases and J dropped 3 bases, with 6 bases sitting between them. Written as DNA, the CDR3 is TGTGCCAGCAGCTTAATGTTTACAGATACGCAGTATTTT. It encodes CASSLMFTDTQYF.

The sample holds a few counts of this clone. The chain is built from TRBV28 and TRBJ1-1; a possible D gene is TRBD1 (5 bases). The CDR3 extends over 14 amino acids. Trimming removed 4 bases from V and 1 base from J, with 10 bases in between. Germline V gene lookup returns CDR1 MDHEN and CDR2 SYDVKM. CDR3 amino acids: CASSYRSRNTEAFF. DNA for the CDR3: TGTGCCAGCAGTTACAGGTCAAGGAACACTGAAGCTTTCTTT.

This chain's CDR3 is CASSSIGRGTGELFF. The CDR3 nucleotides read TGCGCCAGCAGCTCCATAGGGAGGGGCACCGGGGAGCTGTTTTTT. J is TRBJ2-2 and V is TRBV5-1; 7 bases fit TRBD2. The CDR3 length is 15 residues. Germline loops: CDR1 SGHRS, CDR2 YFSETQ. Trimming removed 3 bases from V and 4 bases from J; junction bases left unmatched: 6.

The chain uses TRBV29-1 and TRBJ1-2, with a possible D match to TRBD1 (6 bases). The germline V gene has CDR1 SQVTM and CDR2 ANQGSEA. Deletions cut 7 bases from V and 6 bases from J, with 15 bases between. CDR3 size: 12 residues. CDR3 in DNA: TGCAGCGGAGCTACGGGGGGCAATGGCTACACCTTC. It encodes CSGATGGNGYTF.

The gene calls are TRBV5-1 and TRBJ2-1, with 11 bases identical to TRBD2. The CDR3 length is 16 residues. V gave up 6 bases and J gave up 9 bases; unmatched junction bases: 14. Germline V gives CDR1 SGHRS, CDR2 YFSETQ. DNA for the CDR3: TGCGCCAGCATACAGTTAGCGGGAGGGCCTCTCAGTGAGCAGTTCTTC. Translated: CASIQLAGGPLSEQFF.

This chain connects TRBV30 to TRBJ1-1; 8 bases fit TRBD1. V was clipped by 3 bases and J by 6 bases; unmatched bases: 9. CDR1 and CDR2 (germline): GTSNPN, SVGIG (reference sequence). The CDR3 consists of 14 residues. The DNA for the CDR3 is TGTGCCTGGAGAGCAGGGGGCAGGTGGGCTGAAGCTTTCTTT. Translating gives CAWRAGGRWAEAFF.

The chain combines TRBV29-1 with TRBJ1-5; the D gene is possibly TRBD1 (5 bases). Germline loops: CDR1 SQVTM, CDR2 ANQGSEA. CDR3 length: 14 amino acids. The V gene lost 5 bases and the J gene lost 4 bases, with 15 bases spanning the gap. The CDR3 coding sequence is TGCAGCGTTTATCTGGACACCAATAATCAGCCCCAGCATTTT. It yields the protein CSVYLDTNNQPQHF.

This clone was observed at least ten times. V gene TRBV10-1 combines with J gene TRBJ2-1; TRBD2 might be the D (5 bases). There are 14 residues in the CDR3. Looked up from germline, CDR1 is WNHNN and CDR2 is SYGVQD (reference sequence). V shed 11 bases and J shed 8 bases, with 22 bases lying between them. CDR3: CAPKGLSKADEQFF. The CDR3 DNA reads TGCGCCCCCAAGGGTCTCTCTAAAGCGGATGAGCAGTTCTTC.

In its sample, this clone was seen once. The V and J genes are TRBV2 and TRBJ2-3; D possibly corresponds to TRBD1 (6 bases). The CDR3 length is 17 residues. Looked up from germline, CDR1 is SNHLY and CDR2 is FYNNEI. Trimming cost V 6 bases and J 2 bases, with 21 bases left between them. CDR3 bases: TGTGCCAGCAGGGGGGCACACTGGGTAGGGACCACAGATACGCAGTATTTT. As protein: CASRGAHWVGTTDTQYF.

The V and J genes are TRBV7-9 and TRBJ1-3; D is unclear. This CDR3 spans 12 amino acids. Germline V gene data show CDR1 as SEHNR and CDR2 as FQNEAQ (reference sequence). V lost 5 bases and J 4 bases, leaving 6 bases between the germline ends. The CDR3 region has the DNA TGTGCCAGCAGCCGCAGCGGAAACACCATATATTTT. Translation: CASSRSGNTIYF. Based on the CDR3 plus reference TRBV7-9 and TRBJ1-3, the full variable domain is DTGVSQNPRHKITKRGQNVTFRCDPISEHNRLYWYRQTLGQGPEFLTYFQNEAQLEKSRLLSDRFSAERPKGSFSTLEIQRTEQGDSAMYLCASSRSGNTIYFGEGSWLTVV.

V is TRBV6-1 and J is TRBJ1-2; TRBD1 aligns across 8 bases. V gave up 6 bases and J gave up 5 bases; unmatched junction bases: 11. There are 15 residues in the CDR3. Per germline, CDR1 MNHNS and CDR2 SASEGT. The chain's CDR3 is CASRYRQGMEYGYTF. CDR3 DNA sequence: TGTGCCAGCAGATACCGACAGGGGATGGAATATGGCTACACCTTC.

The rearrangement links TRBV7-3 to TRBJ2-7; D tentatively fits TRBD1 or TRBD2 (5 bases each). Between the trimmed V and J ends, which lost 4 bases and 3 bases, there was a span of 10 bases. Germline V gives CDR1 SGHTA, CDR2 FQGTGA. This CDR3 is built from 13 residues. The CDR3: CASSSGPSYEQYF. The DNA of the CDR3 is TGTGCCAGCAGCTCGGGACCAAGCTACGAGCAGTACTTC.

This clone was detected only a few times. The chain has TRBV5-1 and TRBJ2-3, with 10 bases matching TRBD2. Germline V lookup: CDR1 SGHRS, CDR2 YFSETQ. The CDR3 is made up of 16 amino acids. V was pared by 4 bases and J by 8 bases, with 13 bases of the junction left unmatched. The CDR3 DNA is TGCGCCAGCAGCCAGGCAGGTGGGCTAGCGGGAGTTACGCAGTATTTT. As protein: CASSQAGGLAGVTQYF.

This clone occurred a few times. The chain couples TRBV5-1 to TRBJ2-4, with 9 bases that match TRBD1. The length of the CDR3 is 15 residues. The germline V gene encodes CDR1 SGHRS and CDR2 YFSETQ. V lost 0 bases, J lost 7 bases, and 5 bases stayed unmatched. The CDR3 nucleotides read TGCGCCAGCAGCTTGGGCACAGGGGGCAGCAACATTCAGTACTTC. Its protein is CASSLGTGGSNIQYF.

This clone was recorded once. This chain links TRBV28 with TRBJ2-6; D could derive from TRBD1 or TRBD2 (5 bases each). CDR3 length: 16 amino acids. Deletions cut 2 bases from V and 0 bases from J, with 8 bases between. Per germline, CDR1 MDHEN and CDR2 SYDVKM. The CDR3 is CASSLEGYSGANVLTF. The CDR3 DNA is TGTGCCAGCAGTTTAGAGGGGTACTCTGGGGCCAACGTCCTGACTTTC. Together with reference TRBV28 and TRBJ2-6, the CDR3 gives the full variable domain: DVKVTQSSRYLVKRTGEKVFLECVQDMDHENMFWYRQDPGLGLRLIYFSYDVKMKEKGDIPEGYSVSREKKERFSLILESASTNQTSMYLCASSLEGYSGANVLTFGAGSRLTVL.

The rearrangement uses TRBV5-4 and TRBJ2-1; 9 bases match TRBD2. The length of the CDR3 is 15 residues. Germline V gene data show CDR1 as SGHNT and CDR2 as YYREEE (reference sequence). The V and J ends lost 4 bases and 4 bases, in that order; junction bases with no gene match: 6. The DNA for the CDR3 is TGTGCCAGCAGCCAGGCGACTAGCGGTTACAATGAGCAGTTCTTC. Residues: CASSQATSGYNEQFF.

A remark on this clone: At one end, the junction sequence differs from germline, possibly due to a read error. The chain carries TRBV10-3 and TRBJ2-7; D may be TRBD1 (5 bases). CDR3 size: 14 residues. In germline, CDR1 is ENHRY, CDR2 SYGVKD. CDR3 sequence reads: CASSERGLTYEQYF. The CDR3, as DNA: TGTGCCAGCAGTGAAAGGGGCCTGACCTACGAGCAGTACTTC.

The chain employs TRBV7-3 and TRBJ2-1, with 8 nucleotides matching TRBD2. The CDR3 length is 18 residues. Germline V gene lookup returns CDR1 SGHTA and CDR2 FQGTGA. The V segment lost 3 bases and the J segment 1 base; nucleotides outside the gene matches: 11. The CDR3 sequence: CASSLIATGRGSYNEQFF. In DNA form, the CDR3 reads TGTGCCAGCAGCTTGATAGCCACCGGGAGGGGATCCTACAATGAGCAGTTCTTC.

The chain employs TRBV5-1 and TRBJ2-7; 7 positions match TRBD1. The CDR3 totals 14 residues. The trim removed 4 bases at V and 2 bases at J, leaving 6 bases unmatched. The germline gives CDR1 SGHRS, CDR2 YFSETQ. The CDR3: CASSQNDRAYEQYF. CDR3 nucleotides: TGCGCCAGCAGCCAAAACGACAGGGCCTACGAGCAGTACTTC.

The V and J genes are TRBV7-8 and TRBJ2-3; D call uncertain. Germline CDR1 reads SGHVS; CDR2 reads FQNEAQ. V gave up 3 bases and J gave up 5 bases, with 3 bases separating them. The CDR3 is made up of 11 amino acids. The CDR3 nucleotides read TGTGCCAGCAGCTTCCGAGATACGCAGTATTTT. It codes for CASSFRDTQYF.

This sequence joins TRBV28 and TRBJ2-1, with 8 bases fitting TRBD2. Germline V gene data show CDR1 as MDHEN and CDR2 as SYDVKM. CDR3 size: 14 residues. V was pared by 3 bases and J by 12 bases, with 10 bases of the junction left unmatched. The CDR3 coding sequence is TGTGCCAGCAGTTTGTCGGGAAGCGGGGGAGGGCAGTTCTTC. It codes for CASSLSGSGGGQFF.

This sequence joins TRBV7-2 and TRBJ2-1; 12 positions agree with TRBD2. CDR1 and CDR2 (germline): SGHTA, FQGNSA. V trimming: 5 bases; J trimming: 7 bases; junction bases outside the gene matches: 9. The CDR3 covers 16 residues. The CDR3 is CASSTRGLAGGNEQFF. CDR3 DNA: TGTGCCAGCAGCACCAGAGGGCTAGCGGGAGGGAATGAGCAGTTCTTC.

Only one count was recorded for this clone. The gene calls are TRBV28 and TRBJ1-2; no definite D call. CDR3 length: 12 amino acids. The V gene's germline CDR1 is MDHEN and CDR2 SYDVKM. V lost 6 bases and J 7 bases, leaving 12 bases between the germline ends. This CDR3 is CASRRSSGGYTF. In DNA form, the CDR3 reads TGTGCCAGCAGGCGTTCATCCGGTGGCTACACCTTC.

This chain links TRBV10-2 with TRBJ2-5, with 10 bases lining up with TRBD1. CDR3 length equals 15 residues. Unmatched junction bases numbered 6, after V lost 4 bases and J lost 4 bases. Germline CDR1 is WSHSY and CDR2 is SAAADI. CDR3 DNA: TGCGCCAGCAGTGGGGACAGGGGTTTAGTAGAGACCCAGTACTTC. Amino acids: CASSGDRGLVETQYF.

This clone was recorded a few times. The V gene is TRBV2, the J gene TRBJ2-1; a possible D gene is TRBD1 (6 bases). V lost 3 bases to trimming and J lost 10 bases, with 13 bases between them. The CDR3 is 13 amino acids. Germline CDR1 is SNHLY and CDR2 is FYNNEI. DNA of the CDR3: TGTGCCAGCAGTGACTCCCTGGACAGCGAGCAGTTCTTC. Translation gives CASSDSLDSEQFF.

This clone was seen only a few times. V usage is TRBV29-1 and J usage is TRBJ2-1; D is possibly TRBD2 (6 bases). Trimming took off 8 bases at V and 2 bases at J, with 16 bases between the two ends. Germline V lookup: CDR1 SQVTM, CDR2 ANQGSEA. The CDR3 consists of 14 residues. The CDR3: CSLRTGRPYNEQFF. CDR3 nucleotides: TGCAGCCTTCGAACTGGGAGGCCCTACAATGAGCAGTTCTTC.

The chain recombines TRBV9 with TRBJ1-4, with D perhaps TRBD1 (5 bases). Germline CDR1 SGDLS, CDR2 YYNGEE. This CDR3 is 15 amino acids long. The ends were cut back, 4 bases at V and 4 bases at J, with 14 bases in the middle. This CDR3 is CASSLRLGGNEKLFF. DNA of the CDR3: TGTGCCAGCAGCCTCCGGCTGGGGGGTAATGAAAAACTGTTTTTT.